This passage covers 27 T cell receptor beta chains from one sample sequenced in a study of early T cells in non-severe SARS-CoV-2 infection. Each CDR3 protein gets one entry after TCRdb re-called the 5' RACE reads with MiXCR. The sample includes more than 75,000 distinct CDR3 sequences, 14% of them seen just once. The sequencing input was whole blood. These receptors all come from an adult who was a healthcare worker with PCR-confirmed SARS-CoV-2 infection or an uninfected control (not recorded which).

This clonotype appeared a few times. V and J are TRBV29-1 and TRBJ2-7, with D perhaps matching TRBD2 (6 bases). The CDR3 has 15 residues. Germline CDR1 is SQVTM and CDR2 is ANQGSEA. V lost 4 bases and J 3 bases, leaving 19 bases between the germline ends. The CDR3 loop is CSVVLGGDPLYEQYF. Written as DNA, the CDR3 is TGCAGCGTTGTTCTAGGAGGGGACCCCCTCTACGAGCAGTACTTC.

The chain uses TRBV27 and TRBJ2-7, with D possibly being TRBD1 (6 bases). The CDR3 sequence is 12 residues long. Germline CDR1 MNHEY, CDR2 SMNVEV (reference sequence). Trimming pared 6 bases from V and 11 bases from J, leaving 17 bases between. The DNA for the CDR3 is TGTGCCAGCAGCACATTCGGGGCAGGGGAGTACTTC. This codes for CASSTFGAGEYF.

The chain has TRBV6-6 and TRBJ2-7; TRBD1 matches 10 bases. The germline V gene encodes CDR1 MNHNY and CDR2 SVGAGI (reference sequence). The V gene end was trimmed by 2 bases and the J gene end by 5 bases; junction bases not matched to a gene: 9. The CDR3 covers 16 residues. As DNA, the CDR3 is TGTGCCAGCAGTTACCCTGGGACAGGGGAGACGAACGAGCAGTACTTC. This translates into CASSYPGTGETNEQYF.

The chain carries TRBV4-1 and TRBJ2-7; possibly TRBD2 for D (5 bases). Germline V CDR1 and CDR2: MGHRA, YSYEKL. The CDR3 consists of 13 residues. Trimming took 3 bases from V and 6 from J, leaving 12 bases between them. The CDR3: CASSQTTSREQYF. The CDR3 DNA follows: TGCGCCAGCAGCCAGACTACATCGCGCGAGCAGTACTTC.

This clonotype was observed many times. V gene TRBV13 combines with J gene TRBJ1-3, with D tentatively TRBD1 (5 bases). V dropped 8 bases and J dropped 4 bases, with 15 bases sitting between them. The CDR3 length is 14 residues. The V gene's germline CDR1 is PRHDT and CDR2 FYEKMQ (reference sequence). For the CDR3, the DNA is TGTGCCAGCTCCCGGGGGGAAGACGGAAACACCATATATTTT. Translating it yields CASSRGEDGNTIYF.

This clonotype was detected a few times. The genes are TRBV20-1 and TRBJ2-5, with unresolved D. The V gene's germline CDR1 is DFQATT and CDR2 SNEGSKA (reference sequence). The CDR3 loop spans 15 amino acids. Here the CDR3 DNA reads TGCAGGGCAAAAAGGGTCATGCCCGAGGCGGAGACCCAGTACTTC. Amino acid sequence: CRAKRVMPEAETQYF.

This clonotype was detected ten times or more. J is TRBJ1-6 and V is TRBV27, with no clear D. The germline V and J ends were trimmed by 3 bases and 5 bases, with 11 bases remaining between them. CDR1 and CDR2 from the germline V gene are MNHEY and SMNVEV (reference sequence). This CDR3 is built from 15 residues. CDR3 bases: TGTGCCAGCAGTTTTATGGAGTCCCATAATTCACCCCTCCACTTT. Amino acid sequence: CASSFMESHNSPLHF.

The V call is TRBV29-1, the J call TRBJ2-7; D perhaps matches TRBD1 (7 bases). CDR1 is SQVTM, CDR2 ANQGSEA, per germline. The CDR3 has 13 amino acids. Deletions cut 7 bases from V and 10 bases from J, with 23 bases between. The CDR3 region has the DNA TGCAGCGCCCTAGGAGGGGGCGAAGATCCACAGTACTTC. Encoded protein: CSALGGGEDPQYF.

Many counts were recorded for this clonotype. The genes are TRBV20-1 and TRBJ2-3; tentatively, D is TRBD2 (5 bases). Per germline, CDR1 DFQATT and CDR2 SNEGSKA (reference sequence). The germline V and J ends were trimmed by 4 bases and 0 bases, with 11 bases remaining between them. The CDR3 runs 14 residues. The CDR3 spells CSATASGSTDTQYF. DNA for the CDR3: TGCAGTGCTACTGCCAGCGGTAGCACAGATACGCAGTATTTT.

This clonotype was picked up many times. The rearrangement links TRBV2 to TRBJ2-1, with TRBD2 identical over 9 bases. Trimming removed 8 bases from V and 7 bases from J; junction bases left unmatched: 6. The germline gives CDR1 SNHLY, CDR2 FYNNEI. This CDR3 comprises 13 residues. In DNA, the CDR3 is TGTGCCAGCGGGGGACTAGCAGGGAATGAGCAGTTCTTC. This sequence encodes CASGGLAGNEQFF.

The chain links TRBV4-1 to TRBJ2-7, with D possibly TRBD1 on 6 matching bases. The V and J ends lost 1 base and 4 bases respectively, with 14 bases between them. The CDR3 is made up of 15 amino acids. Germline V CDR1 and CDR2: MGHRA, YSYEKL. The CDR3, as DNA: TGCGCCAGCAGCCAAGTCAGGGGCGCAGGGTACGAGCAGTACTTC. This encodes CASSQVRGAGYEQYF.

This clonotype has at least ten counts. The genes are TRBV12-3 or TRBV12-4 and TRBJ2-4, with D perhaps TRBD2 (7 bases). This CDR3 spans 16 amino acids. V lost 1 base to trimming and J lost 8 bases, with 18 bases between them. The CDR3 protein is CASSLGVRGAVHIQYF. CDR3 nucleotides: TGTGCCAGCAGTTTAGGCGTCCGGGGGGCCGTACACATTCAGTACTTC.

A few counts support this clonotype. The V gene is TRBV20-1, the J gene TRBJ2-3; 11 bases are a match to TRBD2. Losses at the gene ends were 0 bases for V and 7 bases for J; bases not matched to a gene: 9. CDR3 length: 16 amino acids. The germline CDR1 and CDR2 sequences are DFQATT and SNEGSKA (reference sequence). The chain's CDR3 is CSARDRLGTSGNTQYF. The DNA of the CDR3 is TGCAGTGCTAGAGATCGTCTCGGGACTAGCGGTAATACGCAGTATTTT.

The chain employs TRBV6-2 or TRBV6-3 and TRBJ2-1; D unresolved. This CDR3 contains 12 residues. Germline V gene data show CDR1 as MNHEY and CDR2 as SVGEGT. Trimming pared 5 bases from V and 7 bases from J, leaving 9 bases between. Here the CDR3 DNA reads TGTGCCAGCAGTCGCCGGATAAATGAGCAGTTCTTC. Protein: CASSRRINEQFF.

This clonotype came up a few times. This chain links TRBV20-1 with TRBJ2-3; 7 positions agree with TRBD1. Germline loops: CDR1 DFQATT, CDR2 SNEGSKA (reference sequence). Trimming at V came to 2 bases and at J to 4 bases, leaving 6 bases not matched to a gene. The CDR3 is made up of 14 amino acids. The CDR3 bases are TGCAGTGCTAGAAAGCCCACAGGGGCAGATACGCAGTATTTT. This codes for CSARKPTGADTQYF.

J is TRBJ1-6 and V is TRBV20-1; D unresolved. V dropped 1 base and J dropped 0 bases, with 4 bases sitting between them. Germline-derived CDR1 and CDR2 are DFQATT and SNEGSKA (reference sequence). The CDR3 is 14 amino acids. The CDR3 reads CSARVTSYNSPLHF. The CDR3 nucleotides are TGCAGTGCTAGAGTGACCTCCTATAATTCACCCCTCCACTTT.

There are a few counts of this clonotype. The genes are TRBV4-2 and TRBJ2-7; D remains unclear. The V end was cut by 1 base, the J end by 1 base, with 8 bases between. Germline CDR1 and CDR2: LGHNA and YNFKEQ. This CDR3 has 14 residues. The CDR3 region has the DNA TGTGCCAGCAGCCAAGTACCAGATTCCTACGAGCAGTACTTC. Translation gives CASSQVPDSYEQYF.

This clonotype has a handful of counts. The chain combines TRBV2 with TRBJ1-1; D unclear. The CDR3 consists of 11 residues. Trimming pared 4 bases from V and 7 bases from J, leaving 7 bases between. The germline V gene encodes CDR1 SNHLY and CDR2 FYNNEI. Written as DNA, the CDR3 is TGTGCCAGCAGTGGAGGGAGTGAAGCTTTCTTT. It specifies CASSGGSEAFF.

In its sample, this clonotype was seen many times. The rearrangement joins TRBV10-3 to TRBJ1-1, with a possible D match to TRBD1 (6 bases). Germline CDR1 and CDR2: ENHRY and SYGVKD. CDR3 length: 13 residues. V was trimmed by 8 bases and J by 5 bases, leaving 15 bases between them. CDR3: CAIVGARGTEAFF. CDR3 nucleotides: TGTGCCATCGTGGGGGCGAGGGGAACTGAAGCTTTCTTT.

The V gene is TRBV27, the J gene TRBJ2-7; TRBD1 aligns across 10 bases. The CDR3 totals 14 residues. Looked up from germline, CDR1 is MNHEY and CDR2 is SMNVEV (reference sequence). Trimming cost V 6 bases and J 2 bases; bases outside gene matches: 4. The CDR3 coding sequence is TGTGCCAGCAGCGGGACAGGGGTTGCCTACGAGCAGTACTTC. It translates to CASSGTGVAYEQYF.

This clonotype was detected a few times. This sequence joins TRBV6-6 and TRBJ1-1; D call uncertain. Per the germline V gene, CDR1 is MNHNY and CDR2 is SVGAGI (reference sequence). V lost 0 bases and J lost 0, with 11 bases in between. This CDR3 spans 16 amino acids. In DNA, the CDR3 is TGTGCCAGCAGTTACTCGCAGCTATCAATGAACACTGAAGCTTTCTTT. Translating it yields CASSYSQLSMNTEAFF.

The chain recombines TRBV12-3 or TRBV12-4 with TRBJ1-5, with TRBD1 as a possible D gene (6 bases). This CDR3 is built from 15 residues. V dropped 0 bases and J dropped 3 bases, with 9 bases sitting between them. The CDR3 nucleotides read TGTGCCAGCAGTTTAGCCGGGACACACAATCAGCCCCAGCATTTT. Protein product: CASSLAGTHNQPQHF.

This clonotype has only a few counts. The chain uses TRBV2 and TRBJ2-5, with 9 bases lining up with TRBD1. There are 14 residues in the CDR3. Trimming cost V 6 bases and J 1 base; bases outside gene matches: 3. The V gene's germline CDR1 is SNHLY and CDR2 FYNNEI. CDR3 coding DNA: TGTGCCAGCAGGAAACAGGGGGCCCAAGAGACCCAGTACTTC. It translates to CASRKQGAQETQYF.

The chain couples TRBV6-5 to TRBJ2-7; weak D call: TRBD2 (6 bases). Trimming took off 7 bases at V and 7 bases at J, with 14 bases between the two ends. The CDR3 covers 12 residues. The germline CDR1 and CDR2 sequences are MNHEY and SVGAGI. The CDR3 DNA is TGTGCCAGCAAGCCCTCAGGGAGGGAGCAGTACTTC. Protein: CASKPSGREQYF.

This clonotype showed up just a few times. This rearrangement joins TRBV20-1 to TRBJ1-1; D call uncertain. The CDR3 runs to 15 residues. CDR1 and CDR2 from the germline V gene are DFQATT and SNEGSKA (reference sequence). V lost 0 bases to trimming and J lost 0 bases, with 11 bases between them. Written as DNA, the CDR3 is TGCAGTGCTAGAGATTTACGGGCCATGAACACTGAAGCTTTCTTT. Protein product: CSARDLRAMNTEAFF.

This clonotype was seen only a few times. The chain links TRBV29-1 to TRBJ2-7, with 8 bases matching TRBD1. The CDR3 totals 13 residues. The germline V gene encodes CDR1 SQVTM and CDR2 ANQGSEA. V lost 6 bases, J lost 2 bases, and 6 bases stayed unmatched. The CDR3 bases are TGCAGCGTCATCCCGGGACAGGCCTACGAGCAGTACTTC. It is translated as CSVIPGQAYEQYF.

This clonotype was observed at least ten times. The chain links TRBV9 to TRBJ1-2; 7 bases are a match to TRBD1. The CDR3 has 15 amino acids. Germline CDR1 reads SGDLS; CDR2 reads YYNGEE. Germline trimming cut 4 bases from V and 8 bases from J; bases unmatched to any gene: 14. CDR3 DNA sequence: TGTGCCAGCAGCCCGGGGACAGTCTACTTCGGGGGCTACACCTTC. Translating it yields CASSPGTVYFGGYTF.